The source of this T cell receptor (beta chain) is a study of T cell repertoires in cytomegalovirus infection. Study context: The public TCR beta signatures pointed to both CMV infection and matching HLA type.

CDR1 MDHEN and CDR2 SYDVKM come from the germline V gene. With 7 bases removed from V and 0 bases from J, the gap between germline ends came to 10 bases. This CDR3 is built from 14 residues. MiXCR was run by TCRdb on the reads, yielding one entry per CDR3 protein. The table records around 250,000 distinct CDR3 sequences, about 15% of them present only once. This clonotype occurred many times. The V call is TRBV28, the J call TRBJ2-1; D is unresolved. The sequenced sample was CD8+ T cells from PBMCs. This TCR came from a human donor in good health (CMV status not recorded). Some clones in this sample may be carry-over from other donors' samples. The CDR3 loop is CASIPSSSYNEQFF. The CDR3 DNA reads TGTGCCAGCATCCCCTCCAGCTCCTACAATGAGCAGTTCTTC.